These T cell receptor beta chains were read from a single sample in a study of regulatory dendritic cells for organ transplantation. These receptors lack a known antigen. Assay: immunoSEQ multiplex PCR; the TCRdb copy retains only in-frame clones and omits some. The repertoire holds about 10,000 clones, 65% to 85% seen once, with 2.5% in the top ten. The sequenced sample consisted of memory CD4+ T cells from blood cultured with dendritic cells. All receptors derive from a human donor in good health. CDR3s include the opening cysteine and the closing phenylalanine or tryptophan. The D gene is left open where the match is weak. Some rows mark clone size as missing; the rest say once, few, many or name a class of expanded clone.

V gene,D gene,clone size,J gene,CDR3 DNA,CDR3 protein
TRBV5-4,-,-,TRBJ2-3,TGTGCCAGCAGCTTGGAAGCGGTGGGCGGACCAGATACGCAGTATTTT,CASSLEAVGGPDTQYF
TRBV19,-,-,TRBJ1-6,TGTGCCAGTAGTATAGGTGAAATGAATTCACCCCTCCACTTT,CASSIGEMNSPLHF
TRBV6-5,-,-,TRBJ2-1,TGTGCCAGCAGTTACTCAGGTTCCAGCGTCCAGTTCTTC,CASSYSGSSVQFF
TRBV6-6,TRBD2,-,TRBJ2-7,TGTGCCAGCAGGACTAGCGGGAGCTCCTACGAGCAGTACTTC,CASRTSGSSYEQYF
TRBV9,TRBD2,-,TRBJ2-5,TGTGCCAGCAGCGTAGGGGGGGGGAGGAGCTCCGAGACCCAGTACTTC,CASSVGGGRSSETQYF
TRBV7-3,TRBD2,-,TRBJ2-3,TGTGCCAGCAGCTCCGGGGGGGTGGCAGATACGCAGTATTTT,CASSSGGVADTQYF
TRBV19,-,once,TRBJ2-1,TGTGCCAGCAGGGCACTTTCCTACAATGAGCAGTTCTTC,CASRALSYNEQFF
TRBV2,-,-,TRBJ2-3,TGTGCCAGCAGCTCGACCGTTAGCACAGATACGCAGTATTTT,CASSSTVSTDTQYF
TRBV4-3,-,-,TRBJ2-7,TGCGCCAGCAGCCTGCGGACAGGGAGGGTCTACGAGCAGTACTTC,CASSLRTGRVYEQYF
TRBV6-5,-,-,TRBJ1-4,TGTGCCAGCAGCAGCGCGGAAAGTGAAAAACTGTTTTTT,CASSSAESEKLFF
TRBV7-6,-,-,TRBJ2-7,TGTGCCAGCAGCCTCACTAGTGGGGGGTCTTACGAGCAGTACTTC,CASSLTSGGSYEQYF
TRBV6-9,-,-,TRBJ2-1,TGTGCCAGCAGACAAAAATGGACCGGGGCGGTCCTCTCCCCTTTCAATGAGCAGTTCTTC,CASRQKWTGAVLSPFNEQFF
TRBV7-2,-,-,TRBJ2-5,TGTGCCAGCAGCTTAGCCTCAGAGACCCAGTACTTC,CASSLASETQYF
TRBV6-4,-,-,TRBJ2-7,TGTGCCAACCCTACAGGTTCCTACGAGCAGTACTTC,CANPTGSYEQYF
TRBV6-6,-,-,TRBJ2-7,TGTGCCACAAGAAATGGGGCCTACGAGCAGTACTTC,CATRNGAYEQYF
TRBV13,-,-,TRBJ2-7,TGTGCCAGCAGCCAGTTCGGCAGGGGGAGGGAGCAGTACTTC,CASSQFGRGREQYF
TRBV5-8,-,-,TRBJ1-6,TGTGCCAGCAGCTTCCAGGGGTATAATTCACCCCTCCACTTT,CASSFQGYNSPLHF
TRBV5-1,TRBD1,-,TRBJ1-4,TGCGCCAGCAGCTGGGACAGTCCTAATGAAAAACTGTTTTTT,CASSWDSPNEKLFF
TRBV5-4,TRBD2,-,TRBJ2-1,TGTGCCAGCAGCTCTACAACTAGCGGGACTTACAATGAGCAGTTCTTC,CASSSTTSGTYNEQFF
TRBV7-2,-,once,TRBJ2-7,TGTGCCAGCAGCTTAGGACACAGCTCCTACGAGCAGTACTTC,CASSLGHSSYEQYF
TRBV7-8,-,-,TRBJ2-2,TGTGCCAGCAGCTTGCTCACCGGGGAGCTGTTTTTT,CASSLLTGELFF
TRBV18,-,-,TRBJ2-7,TGTGCCAGCTCACCACAGGGACCGTCATTCTCGGTCTCCTACGAGCAGTACTTC,CASSPQGPSFSVSYEQYF
TRBV18,-,-,TRBJ1-4,TGTGCCAGCTCACTCGAGACGGATACAACTAATGAAAAACTGTTTTTT,CASSLETDTTNEKLFF
TRBV19,TRBD1,once,TRBJ1-1,TGTGCCAGTAGTATGGCGACAGGGGATACTGAAGCTTTCTTT,CASSMATGDTEAFF
TRBV30,-,once,TRBJ1-4,TGTGCCTGGAGTTGGATAATCGGTGAAAAACTGTTTTTT,CAWSWIIGEKLFF
TRBV19,-,once,TRBJ1-2,TGTGCCAGTAGTAGGCCGTGGACAAATGGCTACACCTTC,CASSRPWTNGYTF
TRBV7-9,-,once,TRBJ1-2,TGTGCCAGCAGCTTATTGGCCGGGAACTATGGCTACACCTTC,CASSLLAGNYGYTF
TRBV2,TRBD2,-,TRBJ2-1,TGTGCCAGCGAGCGGGAGAGAAACAATGAGCAGTTCTTC,CASERERNNEQFF
TRBV29-1,-,-,TRBJ2-7,TGCAGCGTTGCACAGGGACACGAGCAGTACTTC,CSVAQGHEQYF
TRBV5-1,-,-,TRBJ2-7,TGCGCCAGCAGTATCGAGATGGGCTACGAGCAGTACTTC,CASSIEMGYEQYF
TRBV19,TRBD1,once,TRBJ2-1,TGTGCCAGTAGTATAAGGGGCAGGGGGCGAGACAATGAGCAGTTCTTC,CASSIRGRGRDNEQFF
TRBV2,-,few,TRBJ1-6,TGTGCCAGCAGTTCAACGTTGCATTCACCCCTCCACTTT,CASSSTLHSPLHF
TRBV6-4,-,-,TRBJ2-2,TGTGCCAGCAGAGCCGGGGGGGACAGGGACACCGGGGAGCTGTTTTTT,CASRAGGDRDTGELFF
TRBV5-4,TRBD2,-,TRBJ2-3,TGTGCCAGCAGCTTGGCTAGCGGGGGGCACGGCACAGATACGCAGTATTTT,CASSLASGGHGTDTQYF
TRBV9,-,once,TRBJ1-1,TGTGCCAGCAGCTCACATTGGGAAGGAACTGAAGCTTTCTTT,CASSSHWEGTEAFF
TRBV27,-,-,TRBJ2-3,TGTGCCAGCAGCCCGAAATCGGATACGCAGTATTTT,CASSPKSDTQYF
TRBV25-1,TRBD1,-,TRBJ1-1,TGTGCCAGCAGAAGAGCAGGGGGCACTGAAGCTTTCTTT,CASRRAGGTEAFF
TRBV10-3,-,-,TRBJ1-6,TGTGCCACCCAGGGCCCGCAGGGTAATTCACCCCTCCACTTT,CATQGPQGNSPLHF
TRBV30,TRBD1,-,TRBJ2-7,TGTGCCTTAGACAGGGGAGAGTACGAGCAGTACTTC,CALDRGEYEQYF
TRBV19,-,few,TRBJ1-2,TGTGCCAGTAGTAACCAGGGTGTTCTCTATGGCTACACCTTC,CASSNQGVLYGYTF
TRBV6-1,-,-,TRBJ2-3,TGTGCCAGCACCCTGACAGGAAGCACAGATACGCAGTATTTT,CASTLTGSTDTQYF
TRBV6-1,-,-,TRBJ2-1,TGTGCCAGCAGGTTCTTGACAGACACATACAATGAGCAGTTCTTC,CASRFLTDTYNEQFF
TRBV27,TRBD2,-,TRBJ2-6,TGTGCCAGCAGTGGCGGGAGCGCGGGGGCCAACGTCCTGACTTTC,CASSGGSAGANVLTF
TRBV7-2,-,-,TRBJ2-1,TGTGCCAGCAGCTTCCGGGGAGAACCCAATCAGTTCTTC,CASSFRGEPNQFF
TRBV10-3,-,-,TRBJ1-1,TGTGCCACGAGCTCTTCGGGGGACACTGAAGCTTTCTTT,CATSSSGDTEAFF
TRBV9,-,-,TRBJ2-5,TGTGCCAGCAGCTTGGGAGGGGGGGACCCCCAAGAGACCCAGTACTTC,CASSLGGGDPQETQYF
TRBV7-9,-,few,TRBJ1-6,TGTGCCAGCAGCTTTAACACAGGGTCTCGTAGTTCACCCCTCCACTTT,CASSFNTGSRSSPLHF
TRBV27,-,-,TRBJ2-3,TGTGCCAGCGCCACGAGGGGACCCTCTGCAGATACGCAGTATTTT,CASATRGPSADTQYF
TRBV7-3,-,-,TRBJ2-7,TGTGCCAGCAGCTCCCAAGCTTCTGGCGAGCAGTACTTC,CASSSQASGEQYF
TRBV28,-,-,TRBJ2-4,TGTGCCAGCAGTTTCGGGGGAACCAAAAACATTCAGTACTTC,CASSFGGTKNIQYF
TRBV4-2,TRBD2,-,TRBJ2-1,TGTGCCAGCAGCCAAGTCCAGGGACTAGCGGCCTACAATGAGCAGTTCTTC,CASSQVQGLAAYNEQFF
TRBV21-1,-,-,TRBJ2-7,TGTGCCAGCAGCAAAGCGCCGAGAATGCGGGGCTCCTACGAGCAGTACTTC,CASSKAPRMRGSYEQYF
TRBV5-1,TRBD2,once,TRBJ2-3,TGCGCCAGCAGCTTGGCTAAAGCGGGACTAGCGGGAGTGGTTACAGATACGCAGTATTTT,CASSLAKAGLAGVVTDTQYF